Each of the 6 T cell receptor beta chains below was sequenced from the same sample in a study of T cell changes during pregnancy in multiple sclerosis. Sequencing used immunoSEQ multiplex PCR; TCRdb keeps in-frame clones, though not all of them. This table holds about 68,000 clones, just over 90% found once. Sample: peripheral blood, taken in the third trimester of pregnancy. The receptor source for this set is a female donor with multiple sclerosis, enrolled in a pregnancy study.

V usage is TRBV12-1 and J usage is TRBJ1-2. TRBV12-1 has pseudogene status. The CDR3 covers 18 residues. The CDR3 sequence: CASSFRRGTRPSNYGYTF. In DNA form, the CDR3 reads TGTGCCAGCAGCTTTCGACGAGGTACACGGCCCTCTAACTATGGCTACACCTTC.

The V call is TRBV7-2, the J call TRBJ1-6, with D perhaps matching TRBD1 (6 bases). The CDR3 runs 15 residues. Germline V gives CDR1 SGHTA, CDR2 FQGNSA. Trimming took 4 bases from V and 8 from J, leaving 15 bases between them. The CDR3 DNA reads as TGTGCCAGCAGCTACTACAGGGTCCGGGATTCACCCCTCCACTTT. It yields the protein CASSYYRVRDSPLHF. Combining the CDR3 with reference TRBV7-2 and TRBJ1-6 gives the whole variable domain GAGVSQSPSNKVTEKGKDVELRCDPISGHTALYWYRQSLGQGLEFLIYFQGNSAPDKSGLPSDRFSAERTGGSVSTLTIQRTQQEDSAVYLCASSYYRVRDSPLHFGNGTRLTVT.

This clone has only a few counts. The sample has other DNA sequences that encode this CDR3 too. The chain carries TRBV6-5 and TRBJ1-1; D remains unclear. The ends were cut back, 5 bases at V and 1 base at J, with 8 bases in the middle. Germline CDR1 is MNHEY and CDR2 is SVGAGI. The CDR3 has 13 amino acids. CDR3 sequence: CASSLTGNTEAFF. Written as DNA, the CDR3 is TGTGCCAGCAGTCTAACGGGGAACACTGAAGCTTTCTTT.

This chain joins TRBV7-2 and TRBJ1-5; D gene uncertain. The CDR3 consists of 12 residues. Germline loops: CDR1 SGHTA, CDR2 FQGNSA. V shed 5 bases and J shed 5 bases, with 7 bases lying between them. The CDR3 loop is CASSRGHQPQHF. CDR3 DNA: TGTGCCAGCAGCCGCGGGCATCAGCCCCAGCATTTT.

The chain has TRBV6-1 and TRBJ2-2; 9 bases are shared with TRBD1. The CDR3 is 15 amino acids. Unmatched junction bases numbered 6, after V lost 7 bases and J lost 3 bases. Germline assignment: CDR1 MNHNS and CDR2 SASEGT. The DNA of the CDR3 is TGTGCCAGCACCCGACGGACAGGGGACACCGGGGAGCTGTTTTTT. This gives the protein CASTRRTGDTGELFF.

Remarks on this clone: Other DNA sequences within the sample encode an identical CDR3. CDR3 residues: CASGFGTVSGNTIYF. CDR3 nucleotide sequence: TGTGCTAGTGGTTTTGGGACAGTCTCTGGAAACACCATATATTTT. The chain is built from TRBV12-5 and TRBJ1-3; 7 bases are a match to TRBD1. CDR3 size: 15 residues. V gave up 3 bases and J gave up 0 bases; unmatched junction bases: 2. Germline V lookup: CDR1 LGHNT, CDR2 FRNRAP.